Detailed here is one TCR beta chain. No cognate antigen has been identified for it. Base qualities were left out, and no much larger clone turns up one base away. Healthy HIV-negative adults with no recently reported acute infections or vaccinations were included as donors. Every donor was a Caucasian adult living in Nashville, Tennessee, USA. Magnetic negative selection was used to enrich CD4+ T cells, after which naive cells were positively selected on CD45RA and the negative fraction became the memory subset. After blood collection by leukapheresis, PBMCs were isolated using Ficoll-Histopaque density gradient centrifugation and then cryopreserved in the vapor phase of liquid nitrogen. Purity and quantity of every magnetically sorted T cell population were checked by analytical flow cytometry. From each sorted fraction, genomic DNA was isolated and quantified by UV absorbance on a Nanodrop 2000c.

The data belong to a study of shared clonotypes between healthy human individuals (dated by TCRdb to 2020 to 2021). Study-level background: A few men and two women, aged 18 to 49 years, made up the cohort. Between about 0.8 and 9.5 billion PBMCs per donor were obtained by leukapheresis. The study deeply sequenced blood TCR repertoires of about five healthy adults to estimate repertoire size and the extent of clonotype sharing between individuals. For each donor, CD4 naive and CD4 memory were each given three plates, CD8 naive was given two plates, and CD8 memory was given one plate. To increase sequencing depth and limit assay-specific biases, TCR repertoire library preparation and sequencing were carried out by different laboratories using diverse techniques.

The germline V gene sets CDR1 to MNHNS and CDR2 to SASEGT. The CDR3 measures 12 amino acids from cysteine to phenylalanine. Just the 36-base CDR3 DNA is kept, in frame starting at base 1. V gives up 0 bases and J gives up 7 bases, and the segment between their germline ends measures 6 bases. TCR CDR3 regions were amplified from genomic DNA by multiplex PCR using the deep immunoSEQ assay. Genomic DNA extracted from each cell subset was distributed evenly over all wells of several immunoSEQ 96-well plates, and each plate served as one replicate. For sorted subsets, around 0.2 ug genomic DNA, equal to 30,000 or so T cell genomes, was loaded into each replicate PCR. Purified libraries were quantified with a Qubit 3.0 fluorometer, sized on a Bioanalyzer 2100, and re-quantified with the KAPA Library Quantification kit. A separate single-read 150-cycle Illumina NextSeq 550 flow cell was used to sequence each immunoSEQ 96-well plate. The study's processing was this. Because the immunoSEQ output included only junctional sequences and no quality scores, the filtering could not be the same as the filtering used for full-length reads. To assign V/J genes and CDR3, sequences were annotated against IMGT germline references using PyIR, a Python wrapper for IgBLAST v1.9. Reads with weak V/J assignments (E-value above 1e-6), missing CDR3, stop codons, out-of-frame junctions, or ambiguous translated residues were removed. V3J clonotypes were defined as sequences sharing the same inferred V gene, J gene, and CDR3 amino acid sequence. To compute the percentage overlap between repertoires, the number of shared unique clonotypes was divided by the size of the smaller repertoire. RTK rarefaction, the Chao1 estimator, and Recon v2.1 estimates of unobserved clonotypes were used to assess repertoire richness. For all TCRbeta clonotypes obtained by the gDNA method from several donors, generation probabilities were computed with OLGA. In its TCRdb copy, this immuneACCESS table keeps in-frame sequences only and misses some clones. Where compared with another copy, unresolved V genes explain less than half of these, and the others have no known cause. V, J and clone size are those of that table, while D and trimming were read from the DNA. The sample yields roughly 2 million clones; over 85% were counted once. 0.13% of the sample lies in the top ten.

Overall study outcomes, separate from this receptor: Pairwise subsampling led to the expectation that sequencing depth would affect the degree of clonotype sharing among donors. About 5% of naive CD4, 3.5% of naive CD8, around 2.3% of memory CD4, and 0.4% of memory CD8 clonotypes were shared across a few donors. Clonotypes shared by all four sorted-subset donors showed higher generation probabilities than non-shared clonotypes. Because the study included only a small number of donors, the genetic and exposure-history diversity represented was limited. Sampling was limited to blood, and TCR repertoires in tissue likely differ from TCR repertoires in blood. Rarefaction of sorted-subset datasets indicated incomplete sequencing despite the large sequencing depth. Naive subsets generally had larger estimated clonotype richness than memory subsets.

The sequence joins TRBV6-1 to TRBJ2-5; the D gene is unclear. The sample taken for sequencing was naive CD4+ T cells sorted from blood. What the cell subset or site label conveys for this sample: CD45RA+ positively selected. The receptor comes from a man between 18 and 35 years old in good health. The CDR3 reads as follows: CASSEASGTQYF. The bases read TGTGCCAGCAGTGAAGCGTCAGGGACCCAGTACTTC.